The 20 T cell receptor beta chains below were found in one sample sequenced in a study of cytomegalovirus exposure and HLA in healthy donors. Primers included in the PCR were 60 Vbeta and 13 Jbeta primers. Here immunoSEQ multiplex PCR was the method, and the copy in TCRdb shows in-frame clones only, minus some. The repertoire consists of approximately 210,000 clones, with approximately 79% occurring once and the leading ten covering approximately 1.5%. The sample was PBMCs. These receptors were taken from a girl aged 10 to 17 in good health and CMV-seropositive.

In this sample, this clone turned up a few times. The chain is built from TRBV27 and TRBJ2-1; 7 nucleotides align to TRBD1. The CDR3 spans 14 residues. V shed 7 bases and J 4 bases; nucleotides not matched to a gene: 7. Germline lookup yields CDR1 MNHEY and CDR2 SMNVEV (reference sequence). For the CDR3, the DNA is TGTGCCAGCACCCCGGTGGGACAGTACAATGAGCAGTTCTTC. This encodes CASTPVGQYNEQFF.

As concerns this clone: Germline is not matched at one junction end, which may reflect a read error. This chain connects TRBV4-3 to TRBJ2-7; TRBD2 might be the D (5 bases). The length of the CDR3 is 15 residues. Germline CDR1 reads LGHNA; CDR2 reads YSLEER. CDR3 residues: CASSPSGSYSYERYF. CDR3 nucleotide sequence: TGCGCCAGCAGCCCCAGCGGATCCTACTCCTACGAGCGGTACTTC.

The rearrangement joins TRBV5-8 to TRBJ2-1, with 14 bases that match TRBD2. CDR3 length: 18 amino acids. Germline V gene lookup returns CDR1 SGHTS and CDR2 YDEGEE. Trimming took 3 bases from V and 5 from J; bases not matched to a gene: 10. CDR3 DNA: TGTGCCAGCAGCTCGGGGACTAGCGGGGGAGCACCGGACAATGAGCAGTTCTTC. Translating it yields CASSSGTSGGAPDNEQFF.

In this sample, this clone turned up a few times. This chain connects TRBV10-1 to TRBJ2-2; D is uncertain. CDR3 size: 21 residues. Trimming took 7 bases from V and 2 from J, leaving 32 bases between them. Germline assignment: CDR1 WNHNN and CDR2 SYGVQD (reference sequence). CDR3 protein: CASIRAARINPKLCNTGELFF. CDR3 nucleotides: TGCGCCAGCATTCGAGCAGCGAGAATAAACCCAAAATTATGTAACACCGGGGAGCTGTTTTTT.

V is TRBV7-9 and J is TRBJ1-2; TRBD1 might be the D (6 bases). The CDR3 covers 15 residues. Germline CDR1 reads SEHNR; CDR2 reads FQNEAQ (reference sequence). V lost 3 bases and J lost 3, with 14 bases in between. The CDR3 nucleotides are TGTGCCAGCAGCTTTACAGGGTCATCATACTATGGCTACACCTTC. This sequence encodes CASSFTGSSYYGYTF.

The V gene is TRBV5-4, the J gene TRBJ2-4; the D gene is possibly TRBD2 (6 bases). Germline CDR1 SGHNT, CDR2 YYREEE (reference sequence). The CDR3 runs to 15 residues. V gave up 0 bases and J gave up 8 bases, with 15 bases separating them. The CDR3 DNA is TGTGCCAGCAGCTTGGGGTGGCGGGGAGGTGACATTCAGTACTTC. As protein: CASSLGWRGGDIQYF.

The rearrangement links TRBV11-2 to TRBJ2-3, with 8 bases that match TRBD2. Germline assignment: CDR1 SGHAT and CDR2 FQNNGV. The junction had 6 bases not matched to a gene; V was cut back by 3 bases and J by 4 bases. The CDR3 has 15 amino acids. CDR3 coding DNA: TGTGCCAGCAGCTTGGCGGGGGGCCTGGCAGATACGCAGTATTTT. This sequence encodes CASSLAGGLADTQYF. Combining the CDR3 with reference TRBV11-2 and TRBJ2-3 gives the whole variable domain EAGVAQSPRYKIIEKRQSVAFWCNPISGHATLYWYQQILGQGPKLLIQFQNNGVVDDSQLPKDRFSAERLKGVDSTLKIQPAKLEDSAVYLCASSLAGGLADTQYFGPGTRLTVL.

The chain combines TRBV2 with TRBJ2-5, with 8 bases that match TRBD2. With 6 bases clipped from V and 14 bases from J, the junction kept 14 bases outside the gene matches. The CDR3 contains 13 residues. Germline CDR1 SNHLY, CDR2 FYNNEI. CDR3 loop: CASRDPGLVAGYF. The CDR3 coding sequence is TGTGCCAGCAGGGACCCGGGACTAGTGGCGGGATACTTC.

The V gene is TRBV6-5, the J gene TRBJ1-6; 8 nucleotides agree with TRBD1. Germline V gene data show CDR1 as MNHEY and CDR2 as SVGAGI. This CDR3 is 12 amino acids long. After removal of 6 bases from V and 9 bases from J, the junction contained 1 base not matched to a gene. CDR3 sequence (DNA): TGTGCCAGCAGGGGGACAGGTTCACCCCTCCACTTT. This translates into CASRGTGSPLHF.

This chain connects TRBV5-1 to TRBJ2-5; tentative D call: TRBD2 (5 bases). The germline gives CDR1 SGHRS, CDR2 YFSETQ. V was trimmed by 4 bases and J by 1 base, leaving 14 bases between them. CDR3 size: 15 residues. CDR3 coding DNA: TGCGCCAGCAGCACAAATCTGGGAGTCCAAGAGACCCAGTACTTC. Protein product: CASSTNLGVQETQYF.

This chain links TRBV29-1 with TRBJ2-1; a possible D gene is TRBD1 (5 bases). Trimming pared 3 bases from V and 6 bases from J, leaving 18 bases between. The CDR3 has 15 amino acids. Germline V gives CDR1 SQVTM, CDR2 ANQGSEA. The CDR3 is CSVETPGRVSNEQFF. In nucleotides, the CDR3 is TGCAGCGTTGAGACTCCGGGCAGGGTGAGCAATGAGCAGTTCTTC.

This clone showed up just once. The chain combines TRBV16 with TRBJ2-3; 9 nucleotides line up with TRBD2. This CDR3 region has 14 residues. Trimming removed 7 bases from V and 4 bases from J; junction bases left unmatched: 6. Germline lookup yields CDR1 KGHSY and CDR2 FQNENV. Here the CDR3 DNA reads TGTGCCAGCACCTATTCTAGCGGGGCAGATACGCAGTATTTT. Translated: CASTYSSGADTQYF.

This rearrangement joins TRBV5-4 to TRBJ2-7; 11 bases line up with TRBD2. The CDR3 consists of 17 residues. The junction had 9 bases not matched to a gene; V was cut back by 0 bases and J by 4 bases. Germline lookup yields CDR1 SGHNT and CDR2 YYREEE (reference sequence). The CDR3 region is CASSLATTSGAAYEQYF. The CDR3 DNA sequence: TGTGCCAGCAGCTTGGCGACGACTAGCGGGGCCGCATACGAGCAGTACTTC.

CDR3 DNA sequence: TGTGCCAGCAGCTTCGGTTCAGGGGCTCTTTCGGTCGGCTACACCTTC. This translates into CASSFGSGALSVGYTF. The J gene is TRBJ1-2, the V gene TRBV7-2, with a tentative D call TRBD1 (6 bases). This CDR3 spans 16 amino acids. V lost 3 bases and J lost 8, with 22 bases in between. Germline V gives CDR1 SGHTA, CDR2 FQGNSA.

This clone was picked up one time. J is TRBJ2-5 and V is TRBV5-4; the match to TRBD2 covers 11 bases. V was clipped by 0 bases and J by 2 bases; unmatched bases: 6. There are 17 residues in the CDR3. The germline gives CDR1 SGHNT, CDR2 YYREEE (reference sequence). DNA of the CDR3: TGTGCCAGCAGCTTGGGGATTAGCGGGGGGGAACAAGAGACCCAGTACTTC. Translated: CASSLGISGGEQETQYF.

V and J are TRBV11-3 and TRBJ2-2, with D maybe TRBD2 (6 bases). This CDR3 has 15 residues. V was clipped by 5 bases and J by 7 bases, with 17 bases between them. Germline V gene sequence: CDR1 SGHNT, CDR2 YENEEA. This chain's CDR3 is CASSGGEKQGGELFF. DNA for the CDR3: TGTGCCAGCAGCGGAGGGGAAAAGCAAGGCGGGGAGCTGTTTTTT.

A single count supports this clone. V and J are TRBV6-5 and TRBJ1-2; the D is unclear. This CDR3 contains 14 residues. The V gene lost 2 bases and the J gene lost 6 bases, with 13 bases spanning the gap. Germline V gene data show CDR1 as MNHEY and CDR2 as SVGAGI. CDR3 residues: CASSYIPGWDGYTF. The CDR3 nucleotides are TGTGCCAGCAGTTACATTCCAGGATGGGATGGCTACACCTTC.

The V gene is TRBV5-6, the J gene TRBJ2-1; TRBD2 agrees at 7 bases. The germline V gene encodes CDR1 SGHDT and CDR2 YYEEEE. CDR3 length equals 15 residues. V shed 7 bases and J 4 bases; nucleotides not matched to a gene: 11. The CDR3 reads CASRGASGYYNEQFF. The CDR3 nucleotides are TGTGCCAGCCGAGGAGCTAGCGGATATTACAATGAGCAGTTCTTC.

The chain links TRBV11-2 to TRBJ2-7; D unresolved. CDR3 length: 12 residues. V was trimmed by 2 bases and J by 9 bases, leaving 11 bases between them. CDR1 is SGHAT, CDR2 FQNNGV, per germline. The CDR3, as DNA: TGTGCCAGCAGCTTACAGGTCCCCGGGCAGTACTTC. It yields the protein CASSLQVPGQYF.

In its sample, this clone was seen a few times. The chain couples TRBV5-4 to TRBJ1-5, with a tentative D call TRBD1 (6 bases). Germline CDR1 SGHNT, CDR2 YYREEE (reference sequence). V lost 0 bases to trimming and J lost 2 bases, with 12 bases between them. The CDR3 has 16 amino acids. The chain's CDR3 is CASSLDGGRGNQPQHF. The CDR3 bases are TGTGCCAGCAGCTTGGACGGGGGGCGGGGCAATCAGCCCCAGCATTTT.